The source of this T cell receptor beta chain is a study of T-cell memory formation after mild COVID-19. Study details: Largely donor-specific TCR clusters were found.

In TCRdb, the 5' RACE reads were re-called with MiXCR into one record per CDR3 protein. The sample consists of about 110,000 distinct CDR3 sequences, about 17% of them appearing once. The CDR3 sequence is 14 residues long. V trimming: 5 bases; J trimming: 2 bases; junction bases outside the gene matches: 5. CDR1 LNHNV and CDR2 YYDKDF come from the germline V gene (reference sequence). Study-wide results and limits: CM and EM subsets held most contracting CD4+ clones; EMRA held CD8+ ones. Contracting clones from day 15 to 85 had balanced CD4/CD8; later expanders favoured CD4+.

A word on this clonotype: Its antigen is still unknown.

The chain links TRBV15 to TRBJ2-5; 7 positions agree with TRBD2. This TCR derives from an adult woman who had mild COVID-19 (a few samples of this study predate the infection). Cell type and time point are not known. The sequenced material came from PBMCs or a T cell subset sorted from them (not recorded which). Written as DNA, the CDR3 is TGTGCCACCAGCCCGCGGGGGTCTCAAGAGACCCAGTACTTC. This sequence encodes CATSPRGSQETQYF.